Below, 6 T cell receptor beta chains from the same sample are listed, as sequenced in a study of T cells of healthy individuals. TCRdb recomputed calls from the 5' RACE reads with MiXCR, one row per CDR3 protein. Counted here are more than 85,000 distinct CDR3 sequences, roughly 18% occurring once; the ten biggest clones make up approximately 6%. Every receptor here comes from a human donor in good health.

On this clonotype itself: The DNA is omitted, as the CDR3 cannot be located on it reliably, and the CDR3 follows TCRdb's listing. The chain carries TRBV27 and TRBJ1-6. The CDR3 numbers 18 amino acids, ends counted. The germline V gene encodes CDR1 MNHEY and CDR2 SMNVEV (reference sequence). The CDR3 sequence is CASSTSGLVSSYNSPLHF.

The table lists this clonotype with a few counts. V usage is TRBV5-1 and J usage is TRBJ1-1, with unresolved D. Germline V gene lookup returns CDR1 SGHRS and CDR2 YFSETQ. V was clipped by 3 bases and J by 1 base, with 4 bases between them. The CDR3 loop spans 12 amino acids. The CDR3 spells CASSSKNTEAFF. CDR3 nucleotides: TGCGCCAGCAGCTCTAAGAACACTGAAGCTTTCTTT.

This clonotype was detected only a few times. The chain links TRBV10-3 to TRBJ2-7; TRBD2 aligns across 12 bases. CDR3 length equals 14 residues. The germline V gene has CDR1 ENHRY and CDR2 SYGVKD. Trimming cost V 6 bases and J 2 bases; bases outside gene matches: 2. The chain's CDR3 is CAISLAGGTYEQYF. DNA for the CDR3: TGTGCCATCAGCCTAGCGGGAGGGACCTACGAGCAGTACTTC.

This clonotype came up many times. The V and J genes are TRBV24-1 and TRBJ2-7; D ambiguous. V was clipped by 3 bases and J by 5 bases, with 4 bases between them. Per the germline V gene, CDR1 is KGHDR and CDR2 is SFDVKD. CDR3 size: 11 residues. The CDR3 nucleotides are TGTGCCACCAGTGATGGGGACGAGCAGTACTTC. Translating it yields CATSDGDEQYF.

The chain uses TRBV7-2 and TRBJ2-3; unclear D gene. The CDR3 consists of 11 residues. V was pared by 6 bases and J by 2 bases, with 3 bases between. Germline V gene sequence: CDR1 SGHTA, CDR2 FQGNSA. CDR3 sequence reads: CASRDTDTQYF. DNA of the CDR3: TGTGCCAGCAGAGACACAGATACGCAGTATTTT.

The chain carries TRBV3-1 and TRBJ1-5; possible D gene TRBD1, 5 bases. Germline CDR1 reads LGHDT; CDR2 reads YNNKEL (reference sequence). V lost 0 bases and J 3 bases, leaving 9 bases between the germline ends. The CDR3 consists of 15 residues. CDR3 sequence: CASSQDSRVNQPQHF. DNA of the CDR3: TGTGCCAGCAGCCAAGATTCCAGGGTCAATCAGCCCCAGCATTTT.